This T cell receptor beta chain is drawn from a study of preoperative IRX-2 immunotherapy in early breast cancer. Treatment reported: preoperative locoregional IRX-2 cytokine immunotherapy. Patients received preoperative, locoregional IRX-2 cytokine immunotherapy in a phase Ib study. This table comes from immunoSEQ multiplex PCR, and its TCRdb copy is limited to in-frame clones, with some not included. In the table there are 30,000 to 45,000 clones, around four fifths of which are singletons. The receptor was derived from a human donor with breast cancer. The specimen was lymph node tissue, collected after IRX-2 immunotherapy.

CDR3 DNA: TGTGCCAGCAGCGGCGGGGAGCTGGATGAGGAGACCCAGTACTTC. As protein: CASSGGELDEETQYF. The V gene is TRBV11-3, the J gene TRBJ2-5; TRBD2 is a possible D gene (6 bases). This CDR3 comprises 15 residues. Trimming cost V 5 bases and J 5 bases, with 18 bases left between them. Germline CDR1 reads SGHNT; CDR2 reads YENEEA. Variable domain in full (rest from reference TRBV11-3 and TRBJ2-5): EAGVVQSPRYKIIEKKQPVAFWCNPISGHNTLYWYLQNLGQGPELLIRYENEEAVDDSQLPKDRFSAERLKGVDSTLKIQPAELGDSAVYLCASSGGELDEETQYFGPGTRLLVL.